The entry that follows covers one TCR beta chain sequence. This clone was recorded many times. The specificity of this receptor is unknown. The record has no base qualities; no much larger clone is one base away. The same CDR3 also results from other DNA sequences found in this sample. The sample belongs to a study of T cells after posttransplantation cyclophosphamide (TCRdb year 2016). In terms of the full investigation: Using TRB sequencing, the study followed how the T cell repertoire rebuilt after myeloablative bone marrow transplantation with posttransplantation cyclophosphamide given as GVHD prophylaxis. Samples from about 37 PTCy-treated patients and 16 related bone marrow donors of those patients were subjected to antigen receptor sequencing. TRB sequencing was performed on blood from all 34 PTCy patients with 1-year posttransplant specimens. Up to about 3 additional blood samples from 2 to 5.2 years after transplant were also TRB-sequenced in 3 patients, as was pretransplant blood from several patients. Because TRA and TRB clonality correlated tightly in 10 or so samples, later TCR analyses were limited to TRB. Public TRB sequences were searched against a database of over 3,600 sequences associated with responses to pathogens, tumor antigens, self-antigens and alloantigens.

Related bone marrow donors provided peripheral blood samples on the day of marrow donation. Mononuclear cells from peripheral blood and bone marrow were separated by Ficoll-Hypaque density centrifugation and then cryopreserved. Paper-wide results and their limitations: Across the 35 to 45 patients, TRB clonality was highly associated with recipient CMV seropositivity and CMV reactivation, and diversity with PTCy was similar to that in the CNI/methotrexate controls. Donor-recipient similarity was low at 1-2 months but increased during the first year, and donor CD8+ memory clones often dominated later blood repertoires. The TRB repertoires of T cells infiltrating skin or the GI tract showed only limited overlap with the TRB repertoires found in blood.

Including cysteine and phenylalanine, the CDR3 has 14 amino acids. The read is trimmed to its CDR3 DNA, 42 bases read in frame from base 1. CDR1 and CDR2, looked up from the germline V gene, are SGHDT and YYEEEE. V lost 4 bases and J lost 2 bases; the stretch between them is 10 bases long. Genomic DNA was used for TRB sequencing, which was performed with the immunoSEQ assay at survey resolution or with the hsTCRB kit. The authors' pipeline ran thus. The immunoSEQ software handled the initial read processing, while the LymphoSeq R package was used for the repertoire analyses. Clonality was computed as 1 minus normalized Shannon entropy, and a Gini coefficient was also calculated for each TRB dataset. To infer phenotypes in unsorted samples, TRB sequences from sorted subsets of the recipient or donor were mapped onto unsorted samples from the same recipient. TCRdb obtained this table from immuneACCESS and retained in-frame rearrangements with V and J assigned. These tables miss some clones; where compared with another copy, unresolved V genes account for less than half of the shortfall, and the remainder is unexplained. The V and J calls and the clone size are those of that table, but D and trimming were determined from the DNA. In this sample, 40,000 to 45,000 clones appear, none counted once only. Around 2.1% of the sample is taken by the ten largest.

The clonotype originates from a man aged 35 to 55 in good health, CMV-negative, and a related stem cell transplant donor. The sample consisted of PBMCs. The sequence joins TRBV5-6 to TRBJ1-5; TRBD1 is possibly the D segment (5 matching bases). The nucleotide sequence is TGTGCCAGCAGCCGGTGGGGGGGCAATCAGCCCCAGCATTTT. Its translation reads: CASSRWGGNQPQHF.